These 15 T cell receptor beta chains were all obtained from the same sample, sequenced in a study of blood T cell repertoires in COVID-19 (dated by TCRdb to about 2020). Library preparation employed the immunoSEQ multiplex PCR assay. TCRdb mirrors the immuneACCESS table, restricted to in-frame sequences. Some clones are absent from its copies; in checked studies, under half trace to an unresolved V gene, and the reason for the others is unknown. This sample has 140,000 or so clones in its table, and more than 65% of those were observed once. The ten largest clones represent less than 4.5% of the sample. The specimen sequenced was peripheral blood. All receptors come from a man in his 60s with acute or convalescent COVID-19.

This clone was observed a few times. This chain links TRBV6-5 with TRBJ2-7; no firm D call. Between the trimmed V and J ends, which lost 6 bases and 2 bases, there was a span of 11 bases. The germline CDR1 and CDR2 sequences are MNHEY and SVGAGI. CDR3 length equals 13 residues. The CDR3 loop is CASRNTETYEQYF. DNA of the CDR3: TGTGCCAGCAGAAATACAGAGACCTACGAGCAGTACTTC.

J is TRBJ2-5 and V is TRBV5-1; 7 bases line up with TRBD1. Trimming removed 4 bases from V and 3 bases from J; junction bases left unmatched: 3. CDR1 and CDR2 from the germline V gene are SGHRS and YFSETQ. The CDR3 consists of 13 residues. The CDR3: CASSTTGEETQYF. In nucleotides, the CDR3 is TGCGCCAGCAGCACAACAGGGGAAGAGACCCAGTACTTC.

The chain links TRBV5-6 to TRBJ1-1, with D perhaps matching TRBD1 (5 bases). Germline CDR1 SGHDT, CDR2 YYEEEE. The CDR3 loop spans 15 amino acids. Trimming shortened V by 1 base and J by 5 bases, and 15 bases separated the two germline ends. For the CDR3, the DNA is TGTGCCAGCAGCTTGCTGGGAGCCGGGGGAACTGAAGCTTTCTTT. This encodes CASSLLGAGGTEAFF.

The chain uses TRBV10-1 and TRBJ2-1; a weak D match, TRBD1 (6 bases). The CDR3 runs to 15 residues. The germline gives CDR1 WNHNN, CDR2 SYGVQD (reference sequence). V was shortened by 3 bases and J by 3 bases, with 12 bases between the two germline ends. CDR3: CASSDRDTLYNEQFF. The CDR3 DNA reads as TGCGCCAGCAGTGACCGGGACACCCTCTACAATGAGCAGTTCTTC.

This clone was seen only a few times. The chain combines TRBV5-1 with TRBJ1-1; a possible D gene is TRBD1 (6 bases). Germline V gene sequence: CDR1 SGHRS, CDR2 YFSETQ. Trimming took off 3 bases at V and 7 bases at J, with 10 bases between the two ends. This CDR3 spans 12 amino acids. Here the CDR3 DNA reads TGCGCCAGCAGCTCAGGGGATTTTGAAGCTTTCTTT. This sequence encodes CASSSGDFEAFF.

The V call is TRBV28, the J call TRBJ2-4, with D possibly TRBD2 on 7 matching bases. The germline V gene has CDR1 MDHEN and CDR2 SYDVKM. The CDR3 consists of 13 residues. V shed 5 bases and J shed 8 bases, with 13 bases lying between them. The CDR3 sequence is CASSLGEGDIQYF. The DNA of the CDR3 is TGTGCCAGCAGTCTGGGGGAGGGGGACATTCAGTACTTC.

CDR3 amino acids: CASSQNVASGSAETQYF. The DNA of the CDR3 is TGTGCCAGCAGCCAGAACGTTGCTAGCGGGAGTGCGGAGACCCAGTACTTC. The chain links TRBV4-2 to TRBJ2-5; 10 bases fit TRBD2. The CDR3 totals 17 residues. V lost 3 bases to trimming and J lost 5 bases; unmatched junction nucleotides: 12. The V gene's germline CDR1 is LGHNA and CDR2 YNFKEQ.

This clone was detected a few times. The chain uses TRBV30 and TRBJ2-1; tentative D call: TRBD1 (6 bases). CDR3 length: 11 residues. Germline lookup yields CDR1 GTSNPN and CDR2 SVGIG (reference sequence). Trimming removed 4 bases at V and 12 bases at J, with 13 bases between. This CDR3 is CAWTTDRGQFF. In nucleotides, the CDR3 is TGTGCCTGGACCACGGACAGAGGGCAGTTCTTC. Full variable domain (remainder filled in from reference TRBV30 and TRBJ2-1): SQTIHQWPATLVQPVGSPLSLECTVEGTSNPNLYWYRQAAGRGLQLLFYSVGIGQISSEVPQNLSASRPQDRQFILSSKKLLLSDSGFYLCAWTTDRGQFFGPGTRLTVL.

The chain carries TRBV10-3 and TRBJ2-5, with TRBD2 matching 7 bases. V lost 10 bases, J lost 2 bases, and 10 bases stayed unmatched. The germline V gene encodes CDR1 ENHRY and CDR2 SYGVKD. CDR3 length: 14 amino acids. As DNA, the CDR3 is TGTGCCACCTCCCTCCTAGCGGAACAAGAGACCCAGTACTTC. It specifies CATSLLAEQETQYF.

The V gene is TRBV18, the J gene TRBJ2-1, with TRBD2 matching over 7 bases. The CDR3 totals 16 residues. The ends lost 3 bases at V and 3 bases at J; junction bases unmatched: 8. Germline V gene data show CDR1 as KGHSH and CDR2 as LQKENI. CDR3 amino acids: CASSPGSSGVYNEQFF. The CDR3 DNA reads TGTGCCAGCTCACCTGGGTCTAGCGGAGTCTACAATGAGCAGTTCTTC. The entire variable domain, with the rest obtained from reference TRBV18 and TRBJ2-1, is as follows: NAGVMQNPRHLVRRRGQEARLRCSPMKGHSHVYWYRQLPEEGLKFMVYLQKENIIDESGMPKERFSAEFPKEGPSILRIQQVVRGDSAAYFCASSPGSSGVYNEQFFGPGTRLTVL.

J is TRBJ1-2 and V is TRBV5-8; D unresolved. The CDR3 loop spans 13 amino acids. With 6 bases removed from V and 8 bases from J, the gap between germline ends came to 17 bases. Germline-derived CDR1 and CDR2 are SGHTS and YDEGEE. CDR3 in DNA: TGTGCCAGCACCACACCGGGATACGGGGGCTACACCTTC. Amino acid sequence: CASTTPGYGGYTF.

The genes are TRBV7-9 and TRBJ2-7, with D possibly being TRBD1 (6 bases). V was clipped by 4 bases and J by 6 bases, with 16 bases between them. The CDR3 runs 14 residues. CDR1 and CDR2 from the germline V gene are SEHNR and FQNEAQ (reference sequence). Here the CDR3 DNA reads TGTGCCAGCAGCTCCCCCCAGGGGTGGAGCGAGCAGTACTTC. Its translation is CASSSPQGWSEQYF.

CDR3 loop: CASSYSTGFSGNTIYF. The CDR3 DNA follows: TGTGCCAGCAGTTATAGTACAGGGTTCTCTGGAAACACCATATATTTT. This sequence joins TRBV6-5 and TRBJ1-3, with a possible D match to TRBD1 (6 bases). CDR1 is MNHEY, CDR2 SVGAGI, per germline. The CDR3 covers 16 residues. Trimming pared 3 bases from V and 0 bases from J, leaving 12 bases between.

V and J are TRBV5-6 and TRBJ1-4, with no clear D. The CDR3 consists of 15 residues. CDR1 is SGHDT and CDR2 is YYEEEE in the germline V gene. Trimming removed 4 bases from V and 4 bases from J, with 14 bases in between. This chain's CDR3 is CASSVERGYNEKLFF. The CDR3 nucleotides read TGTGCCAGCAGCGTGGAACGCGGTTATAATGAAAAACTGTTTTTT.

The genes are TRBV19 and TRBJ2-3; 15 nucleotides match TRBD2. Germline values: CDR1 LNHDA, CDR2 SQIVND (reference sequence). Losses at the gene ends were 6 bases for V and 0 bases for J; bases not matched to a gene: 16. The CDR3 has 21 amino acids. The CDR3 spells CASSPPGTSGRLPGSTDTQYF. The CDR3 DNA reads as TGTGCCAGTAGCCCCCCCGGGACTAGCGGGAGGCTTCCAGGTAGCACAGATACGCAGTATTTT.